This TCR beta chain is from a study of identical twins. With 3 bases clipped from V and 8 bases from J, the junction kept 5 bases outside the gene matches. This CDR3 is 13 amino acids long. CDR1 is SGHRS, CDR2 YFSETQ, per germline. After template switching added a universal primer site, the resulting cDNA carried unique molecular identifiers. TCRdb called the 5' RACE reads again in MiXCR, with one record for every CDR3 protein. Of about 890,000 distinct CDR3 sequences detected, roughly an eighth appear once; the ten largest clones hold around 1.6%. This clonotype was observed many times. These records were also assigned to another study, of yellow fever vaccine responses in identical twins. As that report states: Twins reportedly mounted vaccine T cell responses that seemed partly convergent, partly personalized.

Sequenced input: PBMCs. The chain couples TRBV5-1 to TRBJ1-5, with 7 bases identical to TRBD1. The clonotype was recovered from a woman between 18 and 30 years old in good health. The CDR3 reads CASSSGQSEPQHF. In DNA, the CDR3 is TGCGCCAGCAGCTCGGGACAGTCAGAGCCCCAGCATTTT.